This is a list of T cell receptor beta chains from one sample in a study of regulatory T cells in long-lasting Graves disease. TCRdb itself ran the multiplex PCR reads through MiXCR, one entry per CDR3 protein. The repertoire consists of 400,000 or so distinct CDR3 sequences, with around 24% occurring once and the leading ten covering approximately 26%. The input for sequencing was peripheral blood mononuclear cells (PBMCs), taken when the disease was refractory, from a patient treated with antithyroid drugs. The receptors derive from a female donor with Graves disease. Each CDR3 is given with its conserved first and last residue. D genes are given only for firm matches. For some rows the clone size is stated as once, few or many, or as a class when expanded; others skip it.

D: -
size: -
J: TRBJ1-1
V: TRBV20-1
DNA: TGCAGTGCTAGAAGTTTAGCTTTCCTTAACACTGAAGCTTTCTTT
CDR3: CSARSLAFLNTEAFF

D: -
size: -
J: TRBJ1-3
V: TRBV30
DNA: TGTGCCTGGAGTGTTTTAGAGGGCACCATATATTTT
CDR3: CAWSVLEGTIYF

D: -
size: many
J: TRBJ1-2
V: TRBV2
DNA: TGTGCCAGCAGTCCCCAGACGGTTGGCTACACCTTC
CDR3: CASSPQTVGYTF

D: -
size: many
J: TRBJ1-3
V: TRBV28
DNA: TGTGCCAGCAGTCCGATCAGAAACACCATATATTTT
CDR3: CASSPIRNTIYF

D: TRBD2
size: -
J: TRBJ2-3
V: TRBV6-1
DNA: TGTGCCAGCACTAGCGGTCTTGCAGATACGCAGTATTTT
CDR3: CASTSGLADTQYF

D: -
size: -
J: TRBJ2-2
V: TRBV19
DNA: TGTGCCAGTAGTGTACACGGCACCGGGGAGCTGTTTTTT
CDR3: CASSVHGTGELFF

D: TRBD2
size: few
J: TRBJ2-7
V: TRBV6-2/TRBV6-3
DNA: TGTGCCAGCAGCCCCGGGACTAGCGGGGGGACCTACGAGCAGTACTTC
CDR3: CASSPGTSGGTYEQYF

D: TRBD2
size: -
J: TRBJ2-7
V: TRBV12-3/TRBV12-4
DNA: TGTGCCAGCACCCCCACTGGGCGGGGGGGCTACGAGCAGTACTTC
CDR3: CASTPTGRGGYEQYF

D: -
size: -
J: TRBJ2-7
V: TRBV3-1
DNA: TGTGCCAGCAGCCCTACACGGATCTCCTACGAGCAGTACTTC
CDR3: CASSPTRISYEQYF

D: -
size: few
J: TRBJ1-1
V: TRBV19
DNA: TGTGCCAGTAGTACGACAATATTGGGGAGGGCTTTCTTT
CDR3: CASSTTILGRAFF

D: -
size: few
J: TRBJ1-6
V: TRBV27
DNA: TGTGCCAGCAGTTTCCTGACTCTACGTAATTCACCCCTCCACTTT
CDR3: CASSFLTLRNSPLHF

D: -
size: many
J: TRBJ1-2
V: TRBV2
DNA: TGTGCCAGCAATCCCCGGGACCGGGAAAAGGGCTACACCTTC
CDR3: CASNPRDREKGYTF

D: -
size: many
J: TRBJ2-5
V: TRBV6-1
DNA: TGTGCCAGCAGTGATGCGACCAGGGCGGACCGGGAAGAGACCCAGTACTTC
CDR3: CASSDATRADREETQYF

D: -
size: -
J: TRBJ1-5
V: TRBV4-2
DNA: TGTGCCAGCAGCCACGGCGGATATCAGCCCCAGCATTTT
CDR3: CASSHGGYQPQHF

D: -
size: -
J: TRBJ1-3
V: TRBV7-7
DNA: TGTGCCAGCAGCTTAGCGGACGGAAACACCATATATTTT
CDR3: CASSLADGNTIYF

D: -
size: many
J: TRBJ2-4
V: TRBV28
DNA: TGTGCCTCCGGCCGAGAAAACATTCAGTACTTC
CDR3: CASGRENIQYF

D: -
size: few
J: TRBJ2-7
V: TRBV29-1
DNA: TGCAGCGTTGAAGGCGGGACAACCTACGAGCAGTACTTC
CDR3: CSVEGGTTYEQYF

D: TRBD2
size: -
J: TRBJ2-7
V: TRBV28
DNA: TGTGCCAGCAGGATTAGCGGGAGCTCCTACGAGCAGTACTTC
CDR3: CASRISGSSYEQYF

D: TRBD1
size: many
J: TRBJ2-5
V: TRBV12-3/TRBV12-4
DNA: TGTGCCAGCAGAAGGGGGACAGCAGAGACCCAGTACTTC
CDR3: CASRRGTAETQYF

D: -
size: many
J: TRBJ2-5
V: TRBV28
DNA: TGTGCCAGCAGTTTTCGACCGTTCGAAGAGACCCAGTACTTC
CDR3: CASSFRPFEETQYF

D: -
size: many
J: TRBJ1-1
V: TRBV28
DNA: TGTGCCAGCAGTTTAGACCTCCATACCCTGCGCTACACTGAAGCTTTCTTT
CDR3: CASSLDLHTLRYTEAFF

D: -
size: -
J: TRBJ2-2
V: TRBV30
DNA: TGTGCCTGGAGTGCAGCAGCGAACACCGGGGAGCTGTTTTTT
CDR3: CAWSAAANTGELFF

D: TRBD2
size: -
J: TRBJ2-5
V: TRBV10-3
DNA: TGTGCCATCAGCCAAACCGAGCGGGAGGGGGAGACCCAGTACTTC
CDR3: CAISQTEREGETQYF

D: -
size: many
J: TRBJ1-2
V: TRBV28
DNA: TGTGCCAGCACCGGGGGGATGGGCTATGGCTACACCTTC
CDR3: CASTGGMGYGYTF

D: -
size: few
J: TRBJ2-7
V: TRBV3-2
DNA: TGTGCCAGCAGCCATTCTAGCGGATACTACGAGCAGTACTTC
CDR3: CASSHSSGYYEQYF

D: -
size: few
J: TRBJ1-6
V: TRBV6-9
DNA: TGTGCCAGCAGTTACGGCGATAGAGGGGCGGAAAGGTCACCCCTCCACTTT
CDR3: CASSYGDRGAERSPLHF

D: -
size: few
J: TRBJ2-5
V: TRBV20-1
DNA: TGCAGTGCTAGTGGACTCCGGGGTGAGACCCAGTACTTC
CDR3: CSASGLRGETQYF

D: -
size: many
J: TRBJ1-1
V: TRBV2
DNA: TGTGCCAGCAGTGGCCCCGGGGTCAACACTGAAGCTTTCTTT
CDR3: CASSGPGVNTEAFF

D: -
size: many
J: TRBJ2-4
V: TRBV28
DNA: TGTGCCAGCAGTCCCACCACCACACGGGATCAGGACATTCAGTACTTC
CDR3: CASSPTTTRDQDIQYF

D: -
size: few
J: TRBJ2-2
V: TRBV11-2
DNA: TGTGCCAGCAGCCCGGGACGGAAGAACACCGGGGAGCTGTTTTTT
CDR3: CASSPGRKNTGELFF

D: -
size: few
J: TRBJ2-7
V: TRBV7-2
DNA: TGTGCCAGCAGCTTTCTCAATCTCTACGAGCAGTACTTC
CDR3: CASSFLNLYEQYF

D: -
size: -
J: TRBJ2-7
V: TRBV29-1
DNA: TGCAGCGCCAAACTAGGGACCTACGAGCAGTACTTC
CDR3: CSAKLGTYEQYF

D: TRBD1
size: many
J: TRBJ2-7
V: TRBV28
DNA: TGTGCCAGCAGTTCCGAATGGACAGGGGTCTACGAGCAGTACTTC
CDR3: CASSSEWTGVYEQYF

D: -
size: few
J: TRBJ2-2
V: TRBV19
DNA: TGTGCCAGTAGTATGAGGGGGAGACACACCGGGGAGCTGTTTTTT
CDR3: CASSMRGRHTGELFF

D: TRBD2
size: many
J: TRBJ2-7
V: TRBV2
DNA: TGTGCCAGCAGATTAGCGGGAGGGCCTAACTACGAGCAGTACTTC
CDR3: CASRLAGGPNYEQYF

D: -
size: few
J: TRBJ1-2
V: TRBV20-1
DNA: TGCAGTGCTAGCATCAGGGACTCTAACTATGGCTACACCTTC
CDR3: CSASIRDSNYGYTF

D: TRBD1
size: -
J: TRBJ2-7
V: TRBV7-2
DNA: TGTGCCAGCAGCTTAGCGGCGACAGGGGCAAGGACCCGGCAGTACTTC
CDR3: CASSLAATGARTRQYF

D: TRBD2
size: many
J: TRBJ2-5
V: TRBV28
DNA: TGTGCCAGCAGTTTTGGTAGCGGGAGGGCCGGGGAGAGAAATTACTTC
CDR3: CASSFGSGRAGERNYF

D: -
size: few
J: TRBJ2-5
V: TRBV20-1
DNA: TGCAGTGCTACCTTGGGGGGCTCCCGGGAGACCCAGTACTTC
CDR3: CSATLGGSRETQYF

D: -
size: many
J: TRBJ2-5
V: TRBV12-3/TRBV12-4
DNA: TGTGCCAGCAGTTTAGATGTCCTAGGCCAAGAGACCCAGTACTTC
CDR3: CASSLDVLGQETQYF

D: TRBD1
size: -
J: TRBJ2-7
V: TRBV20-1
DNA: TGCAGTGCTAGAGACACCGGGACAGTCTACGCCGAGCAGTACTTC
CDR3: CSARDTGTVYAEQYF

D: TRBD2
size: few
J: TRBJ2-2
V: TRBV30
DNA: TGTGCCCACGCGGGAGGGCCCGCCGGGGAGCTGTTTTTT
CDR3: CAHAGGPAGELFF

D: -
size: many
J: TRBJ1-1
V: TRBV5-1
DNA: TGCGCCAGCAGCCCCCGGGATGTCACTGAAGCTTTCTTT
CDR3: CASSPRDVTEAFF

D: -
size: many
J: TRBJ2-5
V: TRBV7-9
DNA: TGTGCCAGCAGTACAGAAGAAGAGACCCAGTACTTC
CDR3: CASSTEEETQYF

D: -
size: few
J: TRBJ2-5
V: TRBV19
DNA: TGTGCCAGTAGTATACAGGGGCTGGAGGAGACCCAGTACTTC
CDR3: CASSIQGLEETQYF

D: TRBD2
size: many
J: TRBJ2-6
V: TRBV28
DNA: TGTGCCAGCAGTTTCGGGACTGCGGGGGGCTCTGGGGCCAACGTCCTGACTTTC
CDR3: CASSFGTAGGSGANVLTF

D: -
size: few
J: TRBJ1-6
V: TRBV7-2
DNA: TGTGCCAGCAGCCCCAGAACGGTAGCGTCGTATAATTCACCCCTCCACTTT
CDR3: CASSPRTVASYNSPLHF

D: TRBD1
size: -
J: TRBJ1-2
V: TRBV5-8
DNA: TGTGCCAGCAGCTTGGACCAGGGGGCGTTATATGGCTACACCTTC
CDR3: CASSLDQGALYGYTF

D: TRBD2
size: few
J: TRBJ2-5
V: TRBV19
DNA: TGTGCCAGTAGTGCATTGGGACTAGCGGACCAAGAGACCCAGTACTTC
CDR3: CASSALGLADQETQYF

D: -
size: few
J: TRBJ2-7
V: TRBV3-1
DNA: TGTGCCAGCAGCCATCTCTCTTCTTTTTCGACAACCTACGAGCAGTACTTC
CDR3: CASSHLSSFSTTYEQYF

D: TRBD1
size: few
J: TRBJ1-3
V: TRBV15
DNA: TGTGCCACCAGCAGCCGCGGACAGGGTATGAACACCATATATTTT
CDR3: CATSSRGQGMNTIYF

D: TRBD2
size: few
J: TRBJ2-2
V: TRBV27
DNA: TGTGCCAGCAGTTTTCTTACTAGCGGGGGCACCGGGGAGCTGTTTTTT
CDR3: CASSFLTSGGTGELFF